This TCR beta chain was sequenced for a study of CD8 T cells in ankylosing spondylitis. Notes on the study in general: Seemingly distinctive of ankylosing spondylitis blood was a TCR beta motif formed by eight highly homologous variants. Before this, some motif variants had been reported in reactive arthritis synovial fluid and blood. Disease-linked clones were reportedly significantly enriched in matched ankylosing spondylitis synovial fluid. Peripheral blood samples showed relatively rare disease-linked clones, and these clones were CD8+.

Points on this clonotype: The antigen is not known.

Quantitative barcoded 5'-RACE was used to prepare TCR beta libraries. MiXCR was run by TCRdb on the 5' RACE reads, yielding one entry per CDR3 protein. The table lists a few hundred thousand distinct CDR3 sequences, less than 10% of them singletons. The sequenced sample was blood, either unsorted or a sorted T cell fraction (not recorded which). The sequence derives from a male donor with ankylosing spondylitis.

The CDR3 here is CASSQREDAYEQYF. DNA for the CDR3: TGTGCCAGCAGCCAACGGGAGGACGCCTACGAGCAGTACTTC. The chain combines TRBV7-9 with TRBJ2-7, with 7 bases identical to TRBD2. This CDR3 spans 14 amino acids. The V and J ends lost 5 bases and 2 bases, in that order; junction bases with no gene match: 6. Germline assignment: CDR1 SEHNR and CDR2 FQNEAQ (reference sequence).